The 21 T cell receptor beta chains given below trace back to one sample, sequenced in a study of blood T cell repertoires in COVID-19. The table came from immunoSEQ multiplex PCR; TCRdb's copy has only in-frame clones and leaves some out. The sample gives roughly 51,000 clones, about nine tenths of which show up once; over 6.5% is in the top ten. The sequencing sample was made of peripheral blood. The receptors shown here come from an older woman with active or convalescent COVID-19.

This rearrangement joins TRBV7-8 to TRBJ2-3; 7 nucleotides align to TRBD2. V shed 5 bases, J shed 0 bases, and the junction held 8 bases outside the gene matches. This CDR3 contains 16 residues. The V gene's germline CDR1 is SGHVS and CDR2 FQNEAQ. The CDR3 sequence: CASSLLAAPSTDTQYF. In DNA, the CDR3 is TGTGCCAGCAGCCTTCTAGCGGCCCCTAGCACAGATACGCAGTATTTT. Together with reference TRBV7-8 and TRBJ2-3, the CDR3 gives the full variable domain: GAGVSQSPRYKVAKRGQDVALRCDPISGHVSLFWYQQALGQGPEFLTYFQNEAQLDKSGLPSDRFFAERPEGSVSTLKIQRTQQEDSAVYLCASSLLAAPSTDTQYFGPGTRLTVL.

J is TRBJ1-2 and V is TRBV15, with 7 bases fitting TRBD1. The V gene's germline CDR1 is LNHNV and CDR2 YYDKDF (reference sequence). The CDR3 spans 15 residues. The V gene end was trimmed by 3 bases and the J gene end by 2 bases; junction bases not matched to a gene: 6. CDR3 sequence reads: CATSRTMDRNYGYTF. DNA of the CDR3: TGTGCCACCAGCAGGACGATGGACAGGAACTATGGCTACACCTTC.

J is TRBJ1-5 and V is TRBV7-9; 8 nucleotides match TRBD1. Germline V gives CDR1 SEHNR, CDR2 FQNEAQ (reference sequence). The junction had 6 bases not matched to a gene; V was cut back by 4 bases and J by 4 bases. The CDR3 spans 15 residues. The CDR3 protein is CASSSDRALNQPQHF. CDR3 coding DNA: TGTGCCAGCAGCTCGGACAGGGCCCTTAATCAGCCCCAGCATTTT.

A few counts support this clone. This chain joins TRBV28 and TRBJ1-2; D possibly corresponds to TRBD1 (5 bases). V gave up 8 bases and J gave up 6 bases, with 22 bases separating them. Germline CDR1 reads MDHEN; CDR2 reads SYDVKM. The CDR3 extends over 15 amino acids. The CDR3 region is CASREGRASFNGYTF. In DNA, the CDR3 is TGTGCCAGCCGGGAGGGGAGAGCGAGTTTTAATGGCTACACCTTC.

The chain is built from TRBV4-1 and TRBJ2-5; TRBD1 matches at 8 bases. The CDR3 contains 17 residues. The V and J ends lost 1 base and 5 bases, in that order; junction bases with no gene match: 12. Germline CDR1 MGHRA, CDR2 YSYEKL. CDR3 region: CASSQGISTGEAETQYF. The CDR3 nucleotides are TGCGCCAGCAGCCAAGGAATCTCGACAGGGGAGGCGGAGACCCAGTACTTC.

CDR3 in DNA: TGTGCCAGTAGTATCTGGGGGGAAGAGACCCAGTACTTC. Its translation: CASSIWGEETQYF. The chain links TRBV19 to TRBJ2-5; TRBD2 might be the D (6 bases). The CDR3 has 13 amino acids. Germline assignment: CDR1 LNHDA and CDR2 SQIVND (reference sequence). V lost 3 bases, J lost 3 bases, and 8 bases lay in between.

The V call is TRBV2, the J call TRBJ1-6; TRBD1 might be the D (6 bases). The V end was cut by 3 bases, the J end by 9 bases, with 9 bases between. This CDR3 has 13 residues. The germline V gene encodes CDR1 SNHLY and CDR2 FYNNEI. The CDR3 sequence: CASSDRGRSPLHF. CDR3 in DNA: TGTGCCAGCAGTGACAGGGGACGTTCACCCCTCCACTTT.

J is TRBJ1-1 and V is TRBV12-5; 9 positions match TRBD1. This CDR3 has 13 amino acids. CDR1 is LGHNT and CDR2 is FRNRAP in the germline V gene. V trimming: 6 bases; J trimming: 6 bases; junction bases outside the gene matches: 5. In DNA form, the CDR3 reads TGTGCTAGTGGCCTGGACAGGGGCTCTGAAGCTTTCTTT. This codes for CASGLDRGSEAFF.

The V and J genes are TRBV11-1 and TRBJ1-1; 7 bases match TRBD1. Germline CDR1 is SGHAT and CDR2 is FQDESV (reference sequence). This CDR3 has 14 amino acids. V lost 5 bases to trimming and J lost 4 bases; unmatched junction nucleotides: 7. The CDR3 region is CASSLRQGSTEAFF. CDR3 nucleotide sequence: TGTGCCAGCAGCCTCAGACAGGGAAGCACTGAAGCTTTCTTT.

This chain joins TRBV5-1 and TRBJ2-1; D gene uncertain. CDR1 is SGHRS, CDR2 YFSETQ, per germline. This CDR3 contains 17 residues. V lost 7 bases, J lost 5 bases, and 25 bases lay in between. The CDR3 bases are TGCGCCAGCCTGAAGCAACCCTCTAGTTCGCCTAACAATGAGCAGTTCTTC. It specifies CASLKQPSSSPNNEQFF.

In nucleotides, the CDR3 is TGTGCCAGCAGCGGAACAGGGGGGGATCAGCCCCAGCATTTT. This codes for CASSGTGGDQPQHF. This chain connects TRBV7-8 to TRBJ1-5; 8 bases are shared with TRBD1. V lost 5 bases, J lost 5 bases, and 5 bases stayed unmatched. The CDR3 length is 14 residues. Germline V gene sequence: CDR1 SGHVS, CDR2 FQNEAQ. Variable domain in full (rest from reference TRBV7-8 and TRBJ1-5): GAGVSQSPRYKVAKRGQDVALRCDPISGHVSLFWYQQALGQGPEFLTYFQNEAQLDKSGLPSDRFFAERPEGSVSTLKIQRTQQEDSAVYLCASSGTGGDQPQHFGDGTRLSIL.

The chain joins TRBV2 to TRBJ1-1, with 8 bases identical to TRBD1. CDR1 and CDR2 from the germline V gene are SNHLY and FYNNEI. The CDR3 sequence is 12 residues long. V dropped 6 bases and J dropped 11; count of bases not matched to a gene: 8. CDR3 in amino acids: CASSYGQGAAFF. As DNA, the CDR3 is TGTGCCAGCAGCTACGGACAGGGTGCGGCTTTCTTT.

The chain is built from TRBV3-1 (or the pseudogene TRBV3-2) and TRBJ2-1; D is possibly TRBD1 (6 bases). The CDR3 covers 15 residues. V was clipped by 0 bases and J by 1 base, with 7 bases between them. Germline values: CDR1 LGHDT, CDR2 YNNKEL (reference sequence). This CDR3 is CASSQEDRSYNEQFF. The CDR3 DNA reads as TGTGCCAGCAGCCAAGAAGACAGGTCCTACAATGAGCAGTTCTTC.

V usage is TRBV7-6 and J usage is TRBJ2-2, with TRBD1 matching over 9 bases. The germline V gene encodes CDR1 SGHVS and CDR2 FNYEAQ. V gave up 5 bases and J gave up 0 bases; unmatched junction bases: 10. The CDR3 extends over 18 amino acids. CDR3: CASSPGTGRGTNTGELFF. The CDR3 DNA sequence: TGTGCCAGCAGCCCAGGGACAGGGAGAGGGACGAACACCGGGGAGCTGTTTTTT.

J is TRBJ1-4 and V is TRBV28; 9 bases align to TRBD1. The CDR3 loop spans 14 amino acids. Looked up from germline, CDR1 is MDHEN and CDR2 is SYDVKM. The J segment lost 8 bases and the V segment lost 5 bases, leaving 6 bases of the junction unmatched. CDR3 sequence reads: CASSGRGTGEKLFF. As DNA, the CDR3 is TGTGCCAGCAGTGGGCGGGGGACAGGGGAAAAACTGTTTTTT. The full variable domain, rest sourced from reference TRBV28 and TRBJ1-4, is DVKVTQSSRYLVKRTGEKVFLECVQDMDHENMFWYRQDPGLGLRLIYFSYDVKMKEKGDIPEGYSVSREKKERFSLILESASTNQTSMYLCASSGRGTGEKLFFGSGTQLSVL.

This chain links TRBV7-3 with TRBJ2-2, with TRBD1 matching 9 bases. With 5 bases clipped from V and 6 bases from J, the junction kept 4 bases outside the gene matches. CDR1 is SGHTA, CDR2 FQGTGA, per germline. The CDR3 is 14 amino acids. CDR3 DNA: TGTGCCAGCAGCAGGGGGACAGGGTCCGGGGAGCTGTTTTTT. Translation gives CASSRGTGSGELFF.

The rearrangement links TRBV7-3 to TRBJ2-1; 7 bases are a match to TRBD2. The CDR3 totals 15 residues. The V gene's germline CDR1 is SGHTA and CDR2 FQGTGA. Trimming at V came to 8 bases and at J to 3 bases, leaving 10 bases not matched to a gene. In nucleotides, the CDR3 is TGTGCCAGCGGCGCCGGGGGGAGCCTCTACAATGAGCAGTTCTTC. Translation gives CASGAGGSLYNEQFF.

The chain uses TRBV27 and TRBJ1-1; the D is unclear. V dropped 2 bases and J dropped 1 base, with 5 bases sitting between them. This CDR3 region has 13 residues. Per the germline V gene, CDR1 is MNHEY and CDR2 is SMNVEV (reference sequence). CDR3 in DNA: TGTGCCAGCAGTTTACCGGGGAACACTGAAGCTTTCTTT. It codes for CASSLPGNTEAFF.

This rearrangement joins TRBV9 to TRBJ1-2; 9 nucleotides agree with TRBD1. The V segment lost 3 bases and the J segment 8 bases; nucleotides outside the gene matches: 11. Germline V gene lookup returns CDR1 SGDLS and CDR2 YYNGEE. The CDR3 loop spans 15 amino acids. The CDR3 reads CASSGALRDRDGYTF. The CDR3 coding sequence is TGTGCCAGCAGCGGAGCCCTCCGGGACAGGGACGGCTACACCTTC.

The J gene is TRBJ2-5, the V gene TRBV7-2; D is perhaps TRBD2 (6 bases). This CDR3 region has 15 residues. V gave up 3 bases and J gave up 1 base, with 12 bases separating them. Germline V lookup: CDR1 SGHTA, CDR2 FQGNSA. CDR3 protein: CASSLSLAVQETQYF. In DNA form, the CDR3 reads TGTGCCAGCAGCTTGTCCTTAGCGGTCCAAGAGACCCAGTACTTC.

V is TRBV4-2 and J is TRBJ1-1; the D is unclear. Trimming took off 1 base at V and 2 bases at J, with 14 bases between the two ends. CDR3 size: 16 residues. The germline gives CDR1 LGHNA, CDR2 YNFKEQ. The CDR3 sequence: CASSQADLRGNTEAFF. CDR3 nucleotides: TGTGCCAGCAGCCAAGCTGACCTCAGAGGAAACACTGAAGCTTTCTTT.